One sample yielded the 18 T cell receptor beta chains listed below, sequenced in a study of blood T cells in healthy people across ages. A second PCR, run for roughly 7 to 11 cycles, used a sample-barcoded 5' primer plus a J-beta primer mix. TCRdb redid the calling of the 5' RACE reads with MiXCR, one entry per CDR3 protein. The sample lists hundreds of thousands of distinct CDR3 sequences, 40% to 60% occurring once. Sequenced: blood. The receptors shown here come from a man aged 30 to 45 in good health.

The chain employs TRBV7-2 and TRBJ2-1, with D unclear. CDR1 SGHTA and CDR2 FQGNSA come from the germline V gene. This CDR3 is 14 amino acids long. Trimming took 4 bases from V and 9 from J, leaving 16 bases between them. Written as DNA, the CDR3 is TGTGCCAGCAGCTCACTCGGACCTTTGAGTGAGCAGTTCTTC. As protein: CASSSLGPLSEQFF.

V is TRBV10-3 and J is TRBJ2-7; 7 nucleotides agree with TRBD2. CDR1 is ENHRY, CDR2 SYGVKD, per germline. This CDR3 is 13 amino acids long. Trimming at V came to 6 bases and at J to 4 bases, leaving 6 bases not matched to a gene. The CDR3 sequence: CAIRSGEGYEQYF. CDR3 DNA sequence: TGTGCCATCAGGAGCGGGGAAGGATACGAGCAGTACTTC.

This clonotype has a handful of counts. V is TRBV13 and J is TRBJ1-2, with D maybe TRBD1 (6 bases). Trimming stripped 2 bases from V and 5 bases from J, with 12 bases between. Germline V CDR1 and CDR2: PRHDT, FYEKMQ (reference sequence). There are 14 residues in the CDR3. The CDR3 sequence is CASSLQGNLYGYTF. CDR3 sequence (DNA): TGTGCCAGCAGCTTACAGGGGAACCTATATGGCTACACCTTC.

This chain uses TRBV10-3 with TRBJ1-1; the D is unclear. The V end lost 3 bases, the J end lost 4 bases, and 12 bases lay between the germline ends. The CDR3 sequence is 14 residues long. The germline CDR1 and CDR2 sequences are ENHRY and SYGVKD. CDR3 DNA sequence: TGTGCCATCAGTGAACGGGCGTGGAGCACTGAAGCTTTCTTT. Protein product: CAISERAWSTEAFF.

J is TRBJ2-5 and V is TRBV28; TRBD1 might be the D (5 bases). From germline, CDR1 is MDHEN and CDR2 SYDVKM. The V end was cut by 1 base, the J end by 2 bases, with 11 bases between. The CDR3 loop spans 15 amino acids. The CDR3 loop reads CASSLSTVRQETQYF. In nucleotides, the CDR3 is TGTGCCAGCAGTTTATCGACAGTTCGTCAAGAGACCCAGTACTTC.

This clonotype has just a few counts. The chain combines TRBV20-1 with TRBJ1-4; D may be TRBD1 (6 bases). The ends were cut back, 0 bases at V and 8 bases at J, with 19 bases in the middle. CDR1 DFQATT and CDR2 SNEGSKA come from the germline V gene (reference sequence). The CDR3 spans 16 residues. The CDR3 region is CSARDLVDRSREKLFF. The CDR3, as DNA: TGCAGTGCTAGAGATCTGGTTGACAGGTCGCGGGAAAAACTGTTTTTT.

The rearrangement uses TRBV6-1 and TRBJ2-1, with D possibly being TRBD2 (6 bases). The V gene lost 7 bases and the J gene lost 3 bases, with 16 bases spanning the gap. The germline CDR1 and CDR2 sequences are MNHNS and SASEGT. CDR3 size: 15 residues. CDR3 DNA sequence: TGTGCCAGCAACGAAGGGCGGGGTAACTACAATGAGCAGTTCTTC. Its protein is CASNEGRGNYNEQFF.

In this sample, this clonotype turned up a few times. V and J are TRBV7-9 and TRBJ1-5, with 7 bases aligning to TRBD1. Germline loops: CDR1 SEHNR, CDR2 FQNEAQ (reference sequence). The junction had 12 bases not matched to a gene; V was cut back by 3 bases and J by 4 bases. This CDR3 is built from 17 residues. The CDR3 sequence is CASSFLVDRVGNQPQHF. The CDR3 nucleotides read TGTGCCAGCAGCTTCCTAGTAGACAGGGTTGGTAATCAGCCCCAGCATTTT.

In its sample, this clonotype was seen once. The CDR3 DNA follows: TGCAGTGCTCCCTTTTACAGGGGGTACCAAGAGACCCAGTACTTC. Translating it yields CSAPFYRGYQETQYF. V and J are TRBV20-1 and TRBJ2-4; 8 bases match TRBD1. The DNA end favors TRBJ2-5, so the J call may be wrong. The CDR3 loop spans 15 amino acids. Per germline, CDR1 DFQATT and CDR2 SNEGSKA (reference sequence).

This clonotype was found a few times. The chain is built from TRBV6-1 and TRBJ2-1; D call uncertain. Germline loops: CDR1 MNHNS, CDR2 SASEGT. The CDR3 is made up of 13 amino acids. Trimming cost V 7 bases and J 0 bases, with 7 bases left between them. For the CDR3, the DNA is TGTGCCAGCACGCCCTACTCCTACAATGAGCAGTTCTTC. Translating it yields CASTPYSYNEQFF.

This chain connects TRBV5-1 to TRBJ1-5, with D possibly being TRBD1 (5 bases). This CDR3 spans 15 amino acids. Germline CDR1 reads SGHRS; CDR2 reads YFSETQ. Trimming cost V 4 bases and J 3 bases, with 14 bases left between them. The CDR3 nucleotides are TGCGCCAGCAGCCCGGGCGGGGGGGACAATCAGCCCCAGCATTTT. It encodes CASSPGGGDNQPQHF. Using reference TRBV5-1 and TRBJ1-5 for the parts outside the CDR3, the full variable domain is KAGVTQTPRYLIKTRGQQVTLSCSPISGHRSVSWYQQTPGQGLQFLFEYFSETQRNKGNFPGRFSGRQFSNSRSEMNVSTLELGDSALYLCASSPGGGDNQPQHFGDGTRLSIL.

About this clonotype itself: A read error may produce the germline difference seen at one junction end. The chain employs TRBV5-6 and TRBJ2-5; D may correspond to TRBD1 or TRBD2 (7 bases each). The J call may be mistaken, given a closer DNA end match to TRBJ2-7. CDR1 is SGHDT, CDR2 YYEEEE, per germline. This CDR3 contains 13 residues. In DNA form, the CDR3 reads TGTGTCAGCAGCTGCGACAGGGAGGGCGAGCAGTACTTC. Its translation is CVSSCDREGEQYF.

The rearrangement uses TRBV20-1 and TRBJ2-5; 11 nucleotides agree with TRBD2. Germline V lookup: CDR1 DFQATT, CDR2 SNEGSKA (reference sequence). The trim removed 3 bases at V and 11 bases at J, leaving 23 bases unmatched. The CDR3 has 18 amino acids. The CDR3 loop reads CSARPTSGVAGDLRKQYF. The CDR3 coding sequence is TGCAGTGCTAGGCCGACTAGCGGGGTGGCCGGGGATCTTAGGAAGCAGTACTTC.

CDR3 DNA sequence: TGTGCCAGCAGCCGAGCGGACGGAACCTACGAGCAGTACTTC. Encoded protein: CASSRADGTYEQYF. This chain links TRBV13 with TRBJ2-7, with a possible D match to TRBD2 (5 bases). This CDR3 region has 14 residues. V was trimmed by 5 bases and J by 2 bases, leaving 13 bases between them. The germline V gene encodes CDR1 PRHDT and CDR2 FYEKMQ (reference sequence). Supplemented by reference TRBV13 and TRBJ2-7, the full variable domain reads AAGVIQSPRHLIKEKRETATLKCYPIPRHDTVYWYQQGPGQDPQFLISFYEKMQSDKGSIPDRFSAQQFSDYHSELNMSSLELGDSALYFCASSRADGTYEQYFGPGTRLTVT.

V and J are TRBV5-6 and TRBJ2-3, with 10 bases aligning to TRBD1. Germline CDR1 SGHDT, CDR2 YYEEEE. Germline trimming cut 4 bases from V and 6 bases from J; bases unmatched to any gene: 8. There are 15 residues in the CDR3. The CDR3: CASSAGTGVKDTQYF. The CDR3 nucleotides read TGTGCCAGCAGCGCCGGGACAGGGGTAAAGGATACGCAGTATTTT.

The table lists this clonotype with a few counts. The rearrangement joins TRBV6-1 to TRBJ1-5; D possibly corresponds to TRBD1 (5 bases). The CDR3 spans 14 residues. Germline assignment: CDR1 MNHNS and CDR2 SASEGT. Between the trimmed V and J ends, which lost 6 bases and 6 bases, there was a span of 15 bases. The CDR3: CASSVAGGGQPQHF. The CDR3, as DNA: TGTGCCAGCAGCGTTGCGGGGGGTGGTCAGCCCCAGCATTTT.

This clonotype occurred a few times. V usage is TRBV7-9 and J usage is TRBJ2-1; tentative D call: TRBD1 (6 bases). Between the trimmed V and J ends, which lost 5 bases and 6 bases, there was a span of 23 bases. The length of the CDR3 is 17 residues. Germline V gives CDR1 SEHNR, CDR2 FQNEAQ (reference sequence). The chain's CDR3 is CASSNRQDSLPGNEQFF. CDR3 nucleotide sequence: TGTGCCAGCAGCAACAGACAGGACTCTTTACCGGGCAATGAGCAGTTCTTC.

The V call is TRBV4-3, the J call TRBJ1-5; 10 bases line up with TRBD1. V lost 0 bases to trimming and J lost 6 bases; unmatched junction nucleotides: 5. Germline CDR1 and CDR2: LGHNA and YSLEER. CDR3 length equals 16 residues. CDR3: CASSQDRTGGFQPQHF. The CDR3 DNA follows: TGCGCCAGCAGCCAAGATCGGACAGGGGGATTTCAGCCCCAGCATTTT.